This TCR beta chain was sequenced in a study of T cell responses to AZD1222 COVID-19 vaccine. Data came from immunoSEQ multiplex PCR; TCRdb stores just in-frame clones and leaves some out. This repertoire shows about 120,000 clones, approximately 94% found once; its top ten account for 5%. This clone showed up just once. What it binds is unknown. The study, taken as a whole, reports: It was only after the peak T cell response that any repertoires were sampled.

This specimen was peripheral blood, taken 28 days after the second AZD1222 dose. The TCR originated in an adult who received the AZD1222 COVID-19 vaccine.

CDR3 sequence reads: CASSEEGWAEAFF. DNA for the CDR3: TGTGCCAGCTCAGAGGAGGGGTGGGCTGAAGCTTTCTTT. This sequence joins TRBV25-1 and TRBJ1-1; maybe TRBD1 (5 bases). The CDR3 runs to 13 residues. Germline V CDR1 and CDR2: MGHDK, SYGVNS. Trimming removed 8 bases from V and 6 bases from J, with 16 bases in between. Full variable domain (rest looked up from reference TRBV25-1 and TRBJ1-1): EADIYQTPRYLVIGTGKKITLECSQTMGHDKMYWYQQDPGMELHLIHYSYGVNSTEKGDLSSESTVSRIRTEHFPLTLESARPSHTSQYLCASSEEGWAEAFFGQGTRLTVV.